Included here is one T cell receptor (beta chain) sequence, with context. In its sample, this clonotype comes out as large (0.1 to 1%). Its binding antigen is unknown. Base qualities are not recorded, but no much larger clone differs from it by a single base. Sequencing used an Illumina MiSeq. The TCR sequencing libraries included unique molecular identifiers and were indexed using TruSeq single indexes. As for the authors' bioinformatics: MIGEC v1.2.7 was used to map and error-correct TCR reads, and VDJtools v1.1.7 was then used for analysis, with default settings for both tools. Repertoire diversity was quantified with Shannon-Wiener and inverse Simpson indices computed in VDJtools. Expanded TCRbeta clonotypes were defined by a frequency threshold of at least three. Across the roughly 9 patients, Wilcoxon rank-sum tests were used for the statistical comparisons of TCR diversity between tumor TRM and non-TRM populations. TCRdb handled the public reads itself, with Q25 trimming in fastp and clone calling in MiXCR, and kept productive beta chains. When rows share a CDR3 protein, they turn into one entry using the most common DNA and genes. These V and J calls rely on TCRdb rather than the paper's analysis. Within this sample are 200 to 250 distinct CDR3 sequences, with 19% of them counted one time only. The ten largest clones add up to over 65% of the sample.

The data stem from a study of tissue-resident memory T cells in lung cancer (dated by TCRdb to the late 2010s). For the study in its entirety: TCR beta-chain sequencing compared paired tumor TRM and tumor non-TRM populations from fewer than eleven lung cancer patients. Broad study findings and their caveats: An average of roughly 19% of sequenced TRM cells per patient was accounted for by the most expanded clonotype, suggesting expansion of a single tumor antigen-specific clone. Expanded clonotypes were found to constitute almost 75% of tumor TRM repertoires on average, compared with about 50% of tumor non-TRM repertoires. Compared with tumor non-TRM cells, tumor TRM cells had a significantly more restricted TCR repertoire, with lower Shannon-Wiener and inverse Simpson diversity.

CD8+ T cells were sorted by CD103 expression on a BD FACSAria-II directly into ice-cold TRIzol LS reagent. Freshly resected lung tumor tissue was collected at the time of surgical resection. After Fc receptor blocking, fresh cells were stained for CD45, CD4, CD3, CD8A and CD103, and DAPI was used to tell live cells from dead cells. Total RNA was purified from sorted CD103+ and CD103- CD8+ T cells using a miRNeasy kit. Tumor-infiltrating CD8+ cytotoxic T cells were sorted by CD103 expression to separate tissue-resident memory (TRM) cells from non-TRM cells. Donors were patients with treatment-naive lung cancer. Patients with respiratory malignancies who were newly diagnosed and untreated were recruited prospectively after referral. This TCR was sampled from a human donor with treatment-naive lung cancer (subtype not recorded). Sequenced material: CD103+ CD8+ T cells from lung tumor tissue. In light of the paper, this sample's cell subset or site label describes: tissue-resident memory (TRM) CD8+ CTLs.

The DNA sequence is given as TGTGCCAGCAGCTTATTTCCCGGGGAGCTGTTTTTT. Its translation reads: CASSLFPGELFF. The sequence links TRBV7-9 to TRBJ2-2; the D gene cannot be resolved reliably. CDR1 and CDR2 (SEHNR, FQNEAQ) derive from the germline V gene (reference sequence). The trim is 2 bases for V and 6 bases for J, with a gap of 4 bases between the germline ends. Taken from cysteine to phenylalanine, the CDR3 has 12 residues. The DNA shown is the 36-base CDR3, in frame from base 1.